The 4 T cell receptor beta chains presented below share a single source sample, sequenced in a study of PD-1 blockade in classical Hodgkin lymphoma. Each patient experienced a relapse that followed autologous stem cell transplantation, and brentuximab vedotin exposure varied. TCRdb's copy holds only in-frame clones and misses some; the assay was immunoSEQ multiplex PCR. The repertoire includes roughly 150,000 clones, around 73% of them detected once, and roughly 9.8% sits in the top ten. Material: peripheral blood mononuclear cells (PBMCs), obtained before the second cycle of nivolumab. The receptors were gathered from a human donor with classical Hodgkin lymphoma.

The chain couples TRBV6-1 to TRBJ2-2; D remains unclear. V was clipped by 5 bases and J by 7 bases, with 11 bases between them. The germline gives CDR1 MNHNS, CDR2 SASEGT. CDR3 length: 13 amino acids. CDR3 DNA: TGTGCCAGCAGTCCCTTCAAGCACGGGGAGCTGTTTTTT. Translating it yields CASSPFKHGELFF.

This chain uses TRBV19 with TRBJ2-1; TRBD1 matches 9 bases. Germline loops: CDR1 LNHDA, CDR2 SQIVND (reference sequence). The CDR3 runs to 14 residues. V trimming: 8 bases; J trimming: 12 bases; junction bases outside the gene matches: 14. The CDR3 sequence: CASETGTGRMVQFF. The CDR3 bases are TGTGCCAGTGAAACCGGGACAGGGCGTATGGTGCAGTTCTTC.

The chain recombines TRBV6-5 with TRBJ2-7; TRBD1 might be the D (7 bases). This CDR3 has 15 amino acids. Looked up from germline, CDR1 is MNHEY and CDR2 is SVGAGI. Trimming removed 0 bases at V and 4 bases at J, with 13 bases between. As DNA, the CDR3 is TGTGCCAGCAGTTACTCCAGACAGGGACTTTACGAGCAGTACTTC. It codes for CASSYSRQGLYEQYF.

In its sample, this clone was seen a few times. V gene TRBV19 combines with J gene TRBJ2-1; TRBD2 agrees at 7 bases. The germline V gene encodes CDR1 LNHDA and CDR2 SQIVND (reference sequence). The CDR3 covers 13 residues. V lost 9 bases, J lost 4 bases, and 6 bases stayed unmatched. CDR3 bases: TGTGCCAGCGGACGGGGGGAGTACAATGAGCAGTTCTTC. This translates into CASGRGEYNEQFF.